This TCR beta chain was captured by sequencing in a study of radiotherapy plus CTLA-4 blockade in lung cancer. Study background: Among all patients, 18% showed objective responses, while 30% to 40% had disease control. Study observations and caveats: Subsequent to radiotherapy plus ipilimumab, tumor-derived TCR clones underwent expansion in blood.

Comments on this clone: The antigen is undetermined.

TCRdb keeps only in-frame clones here, not all; method: immunoSEQ multiplex PCR. Among about 110,000 clones, roughly 77% were seen once, and the ten largest hold approximately 3.5%. This CDR3 has 18 residues. Per germline, CDR1 MDHEN and CDR2 SYDVKM. Trimming shortened V by 3 bases and J by 7 bases, and 26 bases separated the two germline ends. The TCR originated in a human donor with non-small cell lung cancer that progressed on radiotherapy plus ipilimumab. Some clones in this sample may be carry-over from other donors' samples. Sample: peripheral blood, taken from a patient treated with radiotherapy plus ipilimumab. The rearrangement links TRBV28 to TRBJ2-3; perhaps TRBD1 as D (10 bases). The CDR3 coding sequence is TGTGCCAGCAGTTTGGGACAGGGGAGAGGCGGGGGGGCGTATACGCAGTATTTT. Amino acid sequence: CASSLGQGRGGGAYTQYF.